Sequencing of this T cell receptor beta chain was carried out in a study of shared clonotypes between healthy human individuals. The germline V gene encodes CDR1 SGHRS and CDR2 YFSETQ. With 4 bases removed from V and 6 bases from J, the gap between germline ends came to 16 bases. The CDR3 totals 15 residues. Among the donors, all were Caucasian adults who lived in Nashville, Tennessee. The authors ran the assay at deep level. In the authors' workflow: Junction-only immunoSEQ sequences carried no quality scores, so filtering differed. Measured with immunoSEQ multiplex PCR; TCRdb has only the in-frame clones, and not every one. From that table come the V and J calls and clone size; the DNA was used to work out D and trimming. The table has about 490,000 clones, roughly 80% seen once. Points on this clone: A read error is possible here, since a much larger clone lies one base away.

The J gene is TRBJ2-2, the V gene TRBV5-1; weak D call: TRBD2 (6 bases). Sequencing was carried out using PBMCs. The TCR was taken from a woman aged 35 to 49 in good health. Some clones in this sample may be carry-over from other donors' samples. The CDR3: CASSLTWTTPGELFF. In DNA, the CDR3 is TGCGCCAGCAGCCTGACCTGGACTACTCCCGGGGAGCTGTTTTTT.